The present T cell receptor beta chain was sequenced within a study of response to subunit inactivated influenza vaccine. TCRdb reanalysed the RT-PCR reads using MiXCR and keeps one entry per CDR3 protein. This sample has approximately 700,000 distinct CDR3 sequences; about a sixth occur once, and the top ten carry 11%. This CDR3 is built from 16 residues. CDR1 SGHVS and CDR2 FQNEAQ come from the germline V gene. After removal of 1 base from V and 3 bases from J, the junction contained 7 bases not matched to a gene. This clonotype has more than one count but fewer than ten. Its antigen is as yet unknown. General observations from the study: It was suggested by the authors that few new T cells are recruited by each seasonal influenza vaccination.

The sample was PBMCs from blood, taken about 13 days after vaccination. The TCR originated in a man aged 50 to 59 who received an inactivated influenza vaccine. The chain couples TRBV7-8 to TRBJ2-3; 7 nucleotides agree with TRBD2. The CDR3 DNA is TGTGCCAGCAGCTTAGATGACTTTAGCGGGACAGATACGCAGTATTTT. Its protein product is CASSLDDFSGTDTQYF.